This TCR beta chain was documented in a study of T cells in Graves' hyperthyroidism and ophthalmopathy. Trimming shortened V by 2 bases and J by 0 bases, and 23 bases separated the two germline ends. The CDR3 length is 20 residues. Germline loops: CDR1 SNHLY, CDR2 FYNNEI. This clonotype was counted a single time. TCR beta CDR3 region amplification was performed from RNA transcripts. Initially, a first-round RT-PCR of the TCR CDR3 employed the HTBI primer set. MiXCR, applied by TCRdb to the multiplex PCR reads, yields one record per CDR3 protein. The table lists more than 550,000 distinct CDR3 sequences, 45% of them singletons.

The source material was peripheral blood or thyroid tissue (not recorded which). The chain has TRBV2 and TRBJ1-5, with TRBD1 as a possible D gene (6 bases). The TCR sequence derives from an adult man with Graves' disease, either hyperthyroidism or ophthalmopathy (not recorded which). This chain's CDR3 is CASSEKGAGGGLYSNQPQHF. Written as DNA, the CDR3 is TGTGCCAGCAGTGAAAAAGGGGCGGGGGGCGGATTATATAGCAATCAGCCCCAGCATTTT.